Below are 26 T cell receptor beta chains sequenced from a single sample in a study of identical twins. TCRdb ran MiXCR on the 5' RACE reads and lists one entry per CDR3 protein. The sample holds 250,000 or so distinct CDR3 sequences, more than 9.5% seen once. This sample also appeared in a second study, on yellow fever vaccine responses in identical twins.

Input material: memory (CD45RO+) T cells sorted from blood. The receptors here all came from a woman between 18 and 29 years old in good health.

The chain links TRBV11-2 to TRBJ2-3, with 11 bases aligning to TRBD1. Germline V lookup: CDR1 SGHAT, CDR2 FQNNGV. This CDR3 has 15 amino acids. The V and J ends lost 5 bases and 3 bases, in that order; junction bases with no gene match: 4. For the CDR3, the DNA is TGTGCCAGCAGCCTTGGGACAGGGGGAACAGATACGCAGTATTTT. Its protein product is CASSLGTGGTDTQYF.

V gene TRBV7-9 combines with J gene TRBJ2-1, with 8 bases identical to TRBD2. After removal of 1 base from V and 9 bases from J, the junction contained 5 bases not matched to a gene. The germline gives CDR1 SEHNR, CDR2 FQNEAQ (reference sequence). The CDR3 has 14 amino acids. CDR3 in amino acids: CASSLDSLAGEQFF. CDR3 sequence (DNA): TGTGCCAGCAGCTTAGACTCGCTAGCGGGTGAGCAGTTCTTC.

Many counts were recorded for this clonotype. The chain carries TRBV4-2 and TRBJ2-3; D not certain. The V end was cut by 3 bases, the J end by 2 bases, with 12 bases between. The CDR3 consists of 15 residues. The germline V gene encodes CDR1 LGHNA and CDR2 YNFKEQ. CDR3 nucleotides: TGTGCCAGCAGCCAGTACACGGAAAACACAGATACGCAGTATTTT. It encodes CASSQYTENTDTQYF.

The rearrangement links TRBV28 to TRBJ2-1; D gene unclear. Germline V gene data show CDR1 as MDHEN and CDR2 as SYDVKM. V was clipped by 5 bases and J by 8 bases, with 10 bases between them. The CDR3 totals 12 residues. The CDR3, as DNA: TGTGCCAGCAGTCCTCGGCGGCATGAGCAGTTCTTC. This encodes CASSPRRHEQFF. The full variable domain, with the rest looked up from reference TRBV28 and TRBJ2-1, is DVKVTQSSRYLVKRTGEKVFLECVQDMDHENMFWYRQDPGLGLRLIYFSYDVKMKEKGDIPEGYSVSREKKERFSLILESASTNQTSMYLCASSPRRHEQFFGPGTRLTVL.

This chain joins TRBV7-2 and TRBJ2-1, with TRBD1 matching 11 bases. The CDR3 is 17 residues long. V was pared by 2 bases and J by 8 bases, with 11 bases of the junction left unmatched. The germline gives CDR1 SGHTA, CDR2 FQGNSA. CDR3 amino acids: CASSLKTGQGAFDEQFF. DNA of the CDR3: TGTGCCAGCAGCTTAAAGACAGGACAGGGGGCTTTCGATGAGCAGTTCTTC.

This clonotype ranks as medium-sized. The rearrangement joins TRBV20-1 to TRBJ2-5; no reliable D call. The length of the CDR3 is 12 residues. Germline CDR1 reads DFQATT; CDR2 reads SNEGSKA (reference sequence). Trimming left V 3 bases short and J 7 bases short, with 12 bases between. The CDR3 spells CSASQNPGTQYF. CDR3 nucleotide sequence: TGCAGTGCTAGCCAGAACCCCGGGACCCAGTACTTC.

This clonotype was observed a handful of times. The chain links TRBV30 to TRBJ1-1; D is unresolved. V dropped 0 bases and J dropped 8 bases, with 10 bases sitting between them. Germline V gene sequence: CDR1 GTSNPN, CDR2 SVGIG (reference sequence). The CDR3 has 12 amino acids. The CDR3 DNA reads TGTGCCTGGAGTGTTCGAAGGGAAGAAGCTTTCTTT. Its translation is CAWSVRREEAFF.

This clonotype was seen a handful of times. This sequence joins TRBV20-1 and TRBJ2-3, with D possibly TRBD1 on 5 matching bases. The germline V and J ends were trimmed by 4 bases and 8 bases, with 13 bases remaining between them. The germline gives CDR1 DFQATT, CDR2 SNEGSKA (reference sequence). This CDR3 comprises 12 residues. The CDR3 sequence: CSATLDSSTQYF. The CDR3 nucleotides are TGCAGTGCTACCCTCGACAGCAGTACGCAGTATTTT.

This clonotype was seen a few times. This chain links TRBV20-1 with TRBJ2-3; D is undetermined. The CDR3 has 12 amino acids. Germline CDR1 and CDR2: DFQATT and SNEGSKA (reference sequence). V shed 5 bases and J shed 0 bases, with 6 bases lying between them. CDR3 nucleotide sequence: TGCAGTGCTTACAGAAGCACAGATACGCAGTATTTT. This gives the protein CSAYRSTDTQYF.

This clonotype has at least ten counts. The CDR3 DNA follows: TGCGCCAGCAATTCCCCGGGGGGTTCCTACAATGAGCAGTTCTTC. This sequence encodes CASNSPGGSYNEQFF. The J gene is TRBJ2-1, the V gene TRBV10-2; 7 nucleotides match TRBD2. J lost 1 base, V lost 7 bases, and 7 bases had no gene match. The CDR3 is 15 residues long. CDR1 is WSHSY and CDR2 is SAAADI in the germline V gene.

This clonotype was recorded a few times. The genes are TRBV7-2 and TRBJ2-7; D is possibly TRBD1 (6 bases). There are 17 residues in the CDR3. The V end lost 3 bases, the J end lost 2 bases, and 20 bases lay between the germline ends. CDR1 and CDR2 from the germline V gene are SGHTA and FQGNSA. The CDR3 sequence is CASSFGGSGSYPYEQYF. CDR3 nucleotides: TGTGCCAGCAGCTTTGGGGGCTCGGGGTCTTACCCCTACGAGCAGTACTTC.

This clonotype was detected a few times. V usage is TRBV28 and J usage is TRBJ2-7; unclear D gene. With 5 bases removed from V and 4 bases from J, the gap between germline ends came to 15 bases. Germline V lookup: CDR1 MDHEN, CDR2 SYDVKM. The CDR3 length is 14 residues. CDR3: CASSEAPDRYEQYF. CDR3 DNA sequence: TGTGCCAGCAGTGAGGCGCCCGATAGGTACGAGCAGTACTTC.

The V gene is TRBV5-6, the J gene TRBJ2-7, with D maybe TRBD1 (6 bases). Germline V gene lookup returns CDR1 SGHDT and CDR2 YYEEEE. The CDR3 spans 14 residues. Trimming pared 4 bases from V and 2 bases from J, leaving 13 bases between. The CDR3 sequence is CASSQTEGAYEQYF. The CDR3 region has the DNA TGTGCCAGCAGCCAGACCGAGGGGGCCTACGAGCAGTACTTC.

The table lists this clonotype with many counts. The chain uses TRBV3-1 and TRBJ1-2; unclear D gene. Between the trimmed V and J ends, which lost 10 bases and 2 bases, there was a span of 11 bases. Germline V CDR1 and CDR2: LGHDT, YNNKEL (reference sequence). This CDR3 is 12 amino acids long. CDR3: CATLRNNYGYTF. CDR3 sequence (DNA): TGTGCCACTCTTCGCAACAACTATGGCTACACCTTC.

In the case of this clonotype: The limits of the CDR3 on the DNA are not certain, so only TCRdb's listed CDR3 is given. The chain is built from TRBV28 and TRBJ1-2. Ends included, the CDR3 has 15 residues. Germline assignment: CDR1 MDHEN and CDR2 SYDVKM. CDR3 amino acids: CASSSSAANFYGYTF.

J is TRBJ2-3 and V is TRBV7-6, with a possible D match to TRBD2 (6 bases). Germline V CDR1 and CDR2: SGHVS, FNYEAQ. The CDR3 runs 16 residues. Trimming took off 5 bases at V and 1 base at J, with 16 bases between the two ends. CDR3 sequence reads: CASSPKGAGRTDTQYF. In DNA, the CDR3 is TGTGCCAGCAGCCCTAAGGGAGCGGGCCGCACAGATACGCAGTATTTT.

The chain links TRBV5-5 to TRBJ2-4; possible D gene TRBD1, 6 bases. The CDR3 is made up of 12 amino acids. The germline V gene has CDR1 SGHKS and CDR2 YYEKEE (reference sequence). Trimming pared 0 bases from V and 12 bases from J, leaving 10 bases between. The CDR3 protein is CASSLVGGGQYF. In nucleotides, the CDR3 is TGTGCCAGCAGCTTGGTTGGGGGCGGTCAGTACTTC.

The chain links TRBV7-2 to TRBJ2-7; TRBD2 is a possible D gene (6 bases). Germline assignment: CDR1 SGHTA and CDR2 FQGNSA. With 5 bases removed from V and 6 bases from J, the gap between germline ends came to 17 bases. The CDR3 extends over 14 amino acids. The CDR3 spells CASSRDHGSGEQYF. The CDR3 region has the DNA TGTGCCAGCAGCCGGGACCACGGGAGCGGCGAGCAGTACTTC.

The sample holds many counts of this clonotype. J is TRBJ2-1 and V is TRBV5-1; 7 nucleotides agree with TRBD2. In germline, CDR1 is SGHRS, CDR2 YFSETQ. V gave up 0 bases and J gave up 3 bases; unmatched junction bases: 6. CDR3 length equals 16 residues. CDR3 sequence (DNA): TGCGCCAGCAGCTTGGTGGTCGCGGGGGACTACAATGAGCAGTTCTTC. This gives the protein CASSLVVAGDYNEQFF.

This clonotype has just a few counts. The chain recombines TRBV2 with TRBJ2-1; D uncertain. The V gene's germline CDR1 is SNHLY and CDR2 FYNNEI. V was shortened by 6 bases and J by 13 bases, with 13 bases between the two germline ends. The CDR3 is 11 amino acids. The CDR3 sequence is CASSPTEIQFF. Written as DNA, the CDR3 is TGTGCCAGCAGCCCGACGGAGATTCAGTTCTTC. The full variable domain, completed using reference TRBV2 and TRBJ2-1, is EPEVTQTPSHQVTQMGQEVILRCVPISNHLYFYWYRQILGQKVEFLVSFYNNEISEKSEIFDDQFSVERPDGSNFTLKIRSTKLEDSAMYFCASSPTEIQFFGPGTRLTVL.

In regard to this clonotype: The junction does not match germline at one end; this may be a read error. V gene TRBV12-3 or TRBV12-4 combines with J gene TRBJ1-6, with 7 bases that match TRBD1. The CDR3 totals 17 residues. This CDR3 is CASSFRAGGTYISPLHF. CDR3 in DNA: TGTGCCAGCAGTTTCCGGGCAGGGGGTACCTATATTTCACCCCTCCACTTT.

This chain joins TRBV20-1 and TRBJ2-5; 8 bases are a match to TRBD2. The CDR3 has 13 amino acids. The germline gives CDR1 DFQATT, CDR2 SNEGSKA (reference sequence). The V segment lost 7 bases and the J segment 9 bases; nucleotides outside the gene matches: 13. The CDR3 loop is CSGKTGGGQAQYF. Here the CDR3 DNA reads TGCAGTGGAAAAACGGGGGGGGGTCAGGCCCAGTACTTC.

This clonotype showed up just a few times. The gene calls are TRBV3-1 and TRBJ2-7, with 8 bases fitting TRBD1. The germline gives CDR1 LGHDT, CDR2 YNNKEL (reference sequence). J gave up 0 bases and V 4 bases, and 5 bases lay outside the gene matches. The CDR3 is 15 residues long. CDR3 DNA: TGTGCCAGCAGCCCCCGGACAGGGAACTCCTACGAGCAGTACTTC. Protein product: CASSPRTGNSYEQYF.

The table lists this clonotype with a few counts. The V gene is TRBV15, the J gene TRBJ1-2; 10 bases agree with TRBD1. Losses at the gene ends were 1 base for V and 6 bases for J; bases not matched to a gene: 8. Germline loops: CDR1 LNHNV, CDR2 YYDKDF (reference sequence). The CDR3 contains 16 residues. CDR3 in DNA: TGTGCCACCAGCAGAGCCTTGGGACAGGGGTCGGATGGCTACACCTTC. Translated, it gives CATSRALGQGSDGYTF.

The chain carries TRBV2 and TRBJ2-3; possible D gene TRBD2, 6 bases. Between the trimmed V and J ends, which lost 7 bases and 2 bases, there was a span of 16 bases. CDR1 and CDR2 from the germline V gene are SNHLY and FYNNEI. The CDR3 consists of 15 residues. This CDR3 is CASTISGSNTDTQYF. DNA of the CDR3: TGTGCCAGCACCATTAGCGGATCTAACACAGATACGCAGTATTTT.

There are a few counts of this clonotype. The J gene is TRBJ2-7, the V gene TRBV4-3; unclear D gene. The CDR3 has 15 amino acids. The germline V gene has CDR1 LGHNA and CDR2 YSLEER. V was trimmed by 0 bases and J by 2 bases, leaving 11 bases between them. The DNA for the CDR3 is TGCGCCAGCAGCCAAGATAGGGCCCAAACCTACGAGCAGTACTTC. Its translation: CASSQDRAQTYEQYF.